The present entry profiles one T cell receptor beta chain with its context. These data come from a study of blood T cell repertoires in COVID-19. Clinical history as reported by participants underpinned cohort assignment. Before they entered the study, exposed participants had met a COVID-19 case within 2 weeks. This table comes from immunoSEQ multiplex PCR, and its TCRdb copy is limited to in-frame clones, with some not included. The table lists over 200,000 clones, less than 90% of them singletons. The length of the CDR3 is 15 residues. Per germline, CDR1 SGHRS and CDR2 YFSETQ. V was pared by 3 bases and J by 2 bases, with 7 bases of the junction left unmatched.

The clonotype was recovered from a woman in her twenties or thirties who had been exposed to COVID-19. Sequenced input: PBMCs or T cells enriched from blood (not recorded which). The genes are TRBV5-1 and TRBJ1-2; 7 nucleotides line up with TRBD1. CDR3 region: CASSSRQGNNYGYTF. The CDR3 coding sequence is TGCGCCAGCAGCTCGAGACAGGGAAACAACTATGGCTACACCTTC.